A single sample is the source of the 30 T cell receptor beta chains below, sequenced in a study of cytomegalovirus exposure and HLA in healthy donors. PCR employed 60 Vbeta and 13 Jbeta primers. Measured with immunoSEQ multiplex PCR; TCRdb has only the in-frame clones, and not every one. The profile shows some 140,000 clones, approximately 74% of them singletons. Sample: PBMCs. Receptor source: a young man in good health and CMV-seronegative.

This sequence joins TRBV9 and TRBJ2-2; a weak D match, TRBD1 (5 bases). Trimming pared 1 base from V and 7 bases from J, leaving 14 bases between. The CDR3 is made up of 15 amino acids. CDR1 is SGDLS, CDR2 YYNGEE, per germline. The CDR3 bases are TGTGCCAGCAGCGTACTAAGTTTCCAGGGCGGGGAGCTGTTTTTT. It yields the protein CASSVLSFQGGELFF. Supplemented by reference TRBV9 and TRBJ2-2, the full variable domain reads DSGVTQTPKHLITATGQRVTLRCSPRSGDLSVYWYQQSLDQGLQFLIQYYNGEERAKGNILERFSAQQFPDLHSELNLSSLELGDSALYFCASSVLSFQGGELFFGEGSRLTVL.

The genes are TRBV6-5 and TRBJ1-3; D remains unclear. The germline V gene has CDR1 MNHEY and CDR2 SVGAGI. The CDR3 spans 15 residues. Trimming stripped 2 bases from V and 4 bases from J, with 12 bases between. The CDR3 here is CASSYEPRGGNTIYF. DNA for the CDR3: TGTGCCAGCAGTTACGAGCCCCGAGGCGGAAACACCATATATTTT.

The chain has TRBV11-2 and TRBJ1-4; D is undetermined. The CDR3 is 13 residues long. Germline-derived CDR1 and CDR2 are SGHAT and FQNNGV. V was cut by 6 bases and J by 2 bases, with 7 bases left in between. CDR3 in DNA: TGTGCCAGCAGGAGGTCTACTAATGAAAAACTGTTTTTT. Translating gives CASRRSTNEKLFF.

The count of this clone is one. V and J are TRBV29-1 and TRBJ2-1; TRBD1 is a possible D gene (6 bases). Between the trimmed V and J ends, which lost 7 bases and 6 bases, there was a span of 16 bases. CDR1 is SQVTM and CDR2 is ANQGSEA in the germline V gene. The CDR3 runs to 13 residues. The CDR3 DNA reads TGCAGCGCCACCCAGGGGATGGGCAATGAGCAGTTCTTC. Translated: CSATQGMGNEQFF.

This chain links TRBV9 with TRBJ2-1; the D is unclear. This CDR3 has 14 amino acids. Per the germline V gene, CDR1 is SGDLS and CDR2 is YYNGEE. The germline V and J ends were trimmed by 1 base and 5 bases, with 10 bases remaining between them. The CDR3 is CASSVQAADNEQFF. Here the CDR3 DNA reads TGTGCCAGCAGCGTACAGGCAGCTGACAATGAGCAGTTCTTC.

This clone was picked up one time. This sequence joins TRBV6-1 and TRBJ2-3, with D hard to call. The germline V and J ends were trimmed by 5 bases and 4 bases, with 4 bases remaining between them. Per germline, CDR1 MNHNS and CDR2 SASEGT. CDR3 length: 11 amino acids. This CDR3 reads CASSYPDTQYF. The CDR3, as DNA: TGTGCCAGCAGTTATCCAGATACGCAGTATTTT.

This clone was recorded only once. V usage is TRBV4-1 and J usage is TRBJ2-1, with D tentatively TRBD2 (5 bases). The CDR3 has 12 amino acids. Per germline, CDR1 MGHRA and CDR2 YSYEKL. The V end lost 3 bases, the J end lost 7 bases, and 7 bases lay between the germline ends. The CDR3 here is CASSHRRNEQFF. CDR3 nucleotides: TGCGCCAGCAGCCATAGGAGGAATGAGCAGTTCTTC.

This clone was detected a few times. CDR3: CASSPSRSGNTIYF. CDR3 sequence (DNA): TGTGCCAGCAGCCCCTCTAGGTCTGGAAACACCATATATTTT. The V call is TRBV14, the J call TRBJ1-3; D gene unclear. Germline CDR1 and CDR2: SGHDN and FVKESK. V dropped 4 bases and J dropped 1 base, with 8 bases sitting between them. The CDR3 consists of 14 residues. Full variable domain (outside the CDR3, taken from reference TRBV14 and TRBJ1-3): EAGVTQFPSHSVIEKGQTVTLRCDPISGHDNLYWYRRVMGKEIKFLLHFVKESKQDESGMPNNRFLAERTGGTYSTLKVQPAELEDSGVYFCASSPSRSGNTIYFGEGSWLTVV.

This clone was seen just once. V is TRBV11-3 and J is TRBJ1-4; D remains ambiguous. CDR3 length: 18 amino acids. The V and J ends lost 5 bases and 3 bases respectively, with 22 bases between them. Per the germline V gene, CDR1 is SGHNT and CDR2 is YENEEA. CDR3 nucleotides: TGTGCCAGCAGCCGGGAAAAATCCTCAACAGACCCTAATGAAAAACTGTTTTTT. This codes for CASSREKSSTDPNEKLFF.

This chain's CDR3 is CASSQVGTGTNEKLFF. In nucleotides, the CDR3 is TGCGCCAGCAGCCAAGTTGGGACAGGGACTAATGAAAAACTGTTTTTT. The chain joins TRBV4-1 to TRBJ1-4; 9 bases align to TRBD1. Germline CDR1 reads MGHRA; CDR2 reads YSYEKL. The CDR3 has 16 amino acids. The V and J ends lost 1 base and 2 bases, in that order; junction bases with no gene match: 2.

This rearrangement joins TRBV11-2 to TRBJ2-5, with D maybe TRBD2 (5 bases). The V end was cut by 5 bases, the J end by 0 bases, with 16 bases between. Germline CDR1 reads SGHAT; CDR2 reads FQNNGV. CDR3 size: 16 residues. The chain's CDR3 is CASSPPGERYQETQYF. The DNA of the CDR3 is TGTGCCAGCAGCCCCCCCGGAGAGCGGTACCAAGAGACCCAGTACTTC.

CDR3 loop: CASRGGRESYNEQFF. The CDR3 DNA reads as TGTGCCAGCAGGGGAGGGCGGGAATCCTACAATGAGCAGTTCTTC. The rearrangement links TRBV2 to TRBJ2-1; the match to TRBD2 covers 7 bases. CDR3 size: 15 residues. Trimming took 6 bases from V and 1 from J; bases not matched to a gene: 6. Germline CDR1 reads SNHLY; CDR2 reads FYNNEI. Combining the CDR3 with reference TRBV2 and TRBJ2-1 gives the whole variable domain EPEVTQTPSHQVTQMGQEVILRCVPISNHLYFYWYRQILGQKVEFLVSFYNNEISEKSEIFDDQFSVERPDGSNFTLKIRSTKLEDSAMYFCASRGGRESYNEQFFGPGTRLTVL.

The chain links TRBV5-1 to TRBJ1-2, with a weak D call TRBD1 (5 bases). Trimming shortened V by 3 bases and J by 8 bases, and 14 bases separated the two germline ends. CDR1 is SGHRS and CDR2 is YFSETQ in the germline V gene. The CDR3 length is 13 residues. CDR3 protein: CASSSGPIGGYTF. CDR3 sequence (DNA): TGCGCCAGCAGCTCAGGGCCAATCGGGGGCTACACCTTC.

The chain employs TRBV7-3 and TRBJ2-3; TRBD2 matches at 12 bases. This CDR3 is 19 amino acids long. The germline V gene has CDR1 SGHTA and CDR2 FQGTGA. V shed 7 bases, J shed 2 bases, and the junction held 16 bases outside the gene matches. CDR3 amino acids: CASTLNGLAGPLATDTQYF. CDR3 DNA: TGTGCCAGCACCCTGAACGGACTAGCGGGGCCCCTCGCCACAGATACGCAGTATTTT.

This chain links TRBV10-3 with TRBJ1-1; TRBD1 aligns across 10 bases. CDR1 and CDR2 from the germline V gene are ENHRY and SYGVKD. Trimming took 7 bases from V and 6 from J; bases not matched to a gene: 8. The CDR3 is 14 residues long. The CDR3 DNA sequence: TGTGCCATCAAAGTTGGACAGGGGGTCGCTGAAGCTTTCTTT. Translated, it gives CAIKVGQGVAEAFF.

This sequence joins TRBV7-6 and TRBJ1-1; the D gene is possibly TRBD1 (5 bases). The V end was cut by 0 bases, the J end by 3 bases, with 8 bases between. Germline V gives CDR1 SGHVS, CDR2 FNYEAQ. The CDR3 runs 14 residues. The CDR3 is CASSLAGRDTEAFF. In DNA form, the CDR3 reads TGTGCCAGCAGCTTAGCGGGCAGGGACACTGAAGCTTTCTTT. Using reference TRBV7-6 and TRBJ1-1 for the parts outside the CDR3, the full variable domain is GAGVSQSPRYKVTKRGQDVALRCDPISGHVSLYWYRQALGQGPEFLTYFNYEAQQDKSGLPNDRFSAERPEGSISTLTIQRTEQRDSAMYRCASSLAGRDTEAFFGQGTRLTVV.

This chain links TRBV6-5 with TRBJ1-2; D unclear. V was clipped by 6 bases and J by 7 bases, with 12 bases between them. The V gene's germline CDR1 is MNHEY and CDR2 SVGAGI. The CDR3 spans 12 residues. This CDR3 is CASRDGPSGYTF. The DNA of the CDR3 is TGTGCCAGCAGAGACGGCCCTAGTGGCTACACCTTC.

In this sample, this clone turned up a few times. The V and J genes are TRBV5-5 and TRBJ2-2, with TRBD1 matching 7 bases. Germline V gene sequence: CDR1 SGHKS, CDR2 YYEKEE (reference sequence). This CDR3 has 14 residues. V was pared by 9 bases and J by 2 bases, with 7 bases of the junction left unmatched. The CDR3 DNA sequence: TGTGCCACCAACAGGGGAGTAAACACCGGGGAGCTGTTTTTT. It encodes CATNRGVNTGELFF.

The chain uses TRBV5-8 and TRBJ2-3, with D perhaps matching TRBD1 (6 bases). Germline CDR1 and CDR2: SGHTS and YDEGEE. Trimming stripped 7 bases from V and 4 bases from J, with 13 bases between. This CDR3 has 13 residues. The CDR3 DNA reads as TGTGCCAGCGGCACAGGGTTGGCAGATACGCAGTATTTT. It is translated as CASGTGLADTQYF.

This clone was seen only once. The J gene is TRBJ2-2, the V gene TRBV6-1; 10 nucleotides align to TRBD1. Germline lookup yields CDR1 MNHNS and CDR2 SASEGT. The CDR3 consists of 15 residues. The CDR3 sequence: CAISADRGVAGELFF. The CDR3 DNA reads TGTGCTATCTCGGCGGACAGGGGGGTCGCCGGGGAGCTGTTTTTT.

This sequence joins TRBV29-1 and TRBJ2-1; 7 bases are a match to TRBD2. This CDR3 region has 13 residues. CDR1 and CDR2 from the germline V gene are SQVTM and ANQGSEA. The junction had 4 bases not matched to a gene; V was cut back by 6 bases and J by 2 bases. The CDR3 DNA reads as TGCAGCGTCGTGCGGGGGACCTACAATGAGCAGTTCTTC. Encoded protein: CSVVRGTYNEQFF.

This clone has a handful of counts. The chain links TRBV29-1 to TRBJ1-5; TRBD1 agrees at 8 bases. Trimming took 5 bases from V and 6 from J; bases not matched to a gene: 3. CDR3 size: 12 residues. Germline loops: CDR1 SQVTM, CDR2 ANQGSEA. CDR3 nucleotides: TGCAGCGTTCAGGGGGCGGGTCAGCCCCAGCATTTT. This encodes CSVQGAGQPQHF. Full variable domain (outside the CDR3, taken from reference TRBV29-1 and TRBJ1-5): SAVISQKPSRDICQRGTSLTIQCQVDSQVTMMFWYRQQPGQSLTLIATANQGSEATYESGFVIDKFPISRPNLTFSTLTVSNMSPEDSSIYLCSVQGAGQPQHFGDGTRLSIL.

CDR3 in amino acids: CASSAEAKTYTEAFF. In DNA, the CDR3 is TGTGCCAGCAGTGCGGAGGCGAAAACCTACACTGAAGCTTTCTTT. The chain uses TRBV2 and TRBJ1-1, with D unclear. The CDR3 loop spans 15 amino acids. V lost 4 bases and J 3 bases, leaving 15 bases between the germline ends. Germline values: CDR1 SNHLY, CDR2 FYNNEI.

J is TRBJ1-1 and V is TRBV5-1, with D possibly TRBD1 on 6 matching bases. The V end lost 0 bases, the J end lost 7 bases, and 16 bases lay between the germline ends. CDR3 size: 15 residues. Germline assignment: CDR1 SGHRS and CDR2 YFSETQ. The CDR3 sequence is CASSLAAGDLLEAFF. The CDR3 DNA sequence: TGCGCCAGCAGCTTGGCCGCAGGGGATCTCCTTGAAGCTTTCTTT.

The chain carries TRBV2 and TRBJ2-3, with TRBD2 matching over 12 bases. There are 15 residues in the CDR3. V shed 6 bases, J shed 1 base, and the junction held 2 bases outside the gene matches. Looked up from germline, CDR1 is SNHLY and CDR2 is FYNNEI. CDR3 protein: CASSRLAGGTDTQYF. Written as DNA, the CDR3 is TGTGCCAGCAGCAGACTAGCGGGGGGCACAGATACGCAGTATTTT.

The V gene is TRBV5-1, the J gene TRBJ1-1, with D unclear. Germline values: CDR1 SGHRS, CDR2 YFSETQ. Trimming pared 2 bases from V and 1 base from J, leaving 9 bases between. The CDR3 is 14 residues long. DNA of the CDR3: TGCGCCAGCAGCTTATCAGGTAAGAACACTGAAGCTTTCTTT. This encodes CASSLSGKNTEAFF. Full variable domain (remainder filled in from reference TRBV5-1 and TRBJ1-1): KAGVTQTPRYLIKTRGQQVTLSCSPISGHRSVSWYQQTPGQGLQFLFEYFSETQRNKGNFPGRFSGRQFSNSRSEMNVSTLELGDSALYLCASSLSGKNTEAFFGQGTRLTVV.

The DNA of the CDR3 is TGTGCCAGCAGCACCTGGCCCCGACGGGATTCACCCCTCCACTTT. Encoded protein: CASSTWPRRDSPLHF. The chain links TRBV5-4 to TRBJ1-6; D gene uncertain. CDR1 SGHNT and CDR2 YYREEE come from the germline V gene (reference sequence). Trimming took 4 bases from V and 8 from J, leaving 16 bases between them. CDR3 length: 15 amino acids.

The rearrangement joins TRBV6-1 to TRBJ1-2; 10 bases align to TRBD1. The V gene end was trimmed by 6 bases and the J gene end by 6 bases; junction bases not matched to a gene: 1. The V gene's germline CDR1 is MNHNS and CDR2 SASEGT. This CDR3 spans 12 amino acids. The CDR3 coding sequence is TGTGCCAGCAGCGGACAGGGGGATGGCTACACCTTC. It yields the protein CASSGQGDGYTF.

The J gene is TRBJ2-3, the V gene TRBV5-1; 7 positions match TRBD2. The CDR3 sequence is 14 residues long. Trimming took 8 bases from V and 4 from J; bases not matched to a gene: 10. Germline values: CDR1 SGHRS, CDR2 YFSETQ. This CDR3 reads CASSSRSGADTQYF. The CDR3 region has the DNA TGCGCCAGTTCCTCTCGGAGCGGGGCAGATACGCAGTATTTT.

The chain is built from TRBV25-1 and TRBJ1-1, with TRBD1 matching 9 bases. This CDR3 region has 14 residues. Trimming removed 10 bases from V and 6 bases from J; junction bases left unmatched: 12. Germline loops: CDR1 MGHDK, CDR2 SYGVNS. Here the CDR3 reads CATGETGGDPEAFF. The DNA of the CDR3 is TGTGCCACAGGGGAAACAGGGGGCGATCCTGAAGCTTTCTTT.